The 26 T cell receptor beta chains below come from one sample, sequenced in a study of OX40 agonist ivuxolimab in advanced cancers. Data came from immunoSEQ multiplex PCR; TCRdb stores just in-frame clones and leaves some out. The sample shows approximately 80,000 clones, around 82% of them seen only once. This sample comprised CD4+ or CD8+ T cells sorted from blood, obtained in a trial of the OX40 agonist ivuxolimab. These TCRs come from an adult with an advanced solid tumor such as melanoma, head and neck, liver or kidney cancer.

The CDR3 DNA reads TGTGCCAGCAGCTTATGGAGCAATCAGCCCCAGCATTTT. Protein product: CASSLWSNQPQHF. The rearrangement links TRBV7-9 to TRBJ1-5, with unresolved D. Trimming cost V 2 bases and J 1 base, with 3 bases left between them. Germline V gene lookup returns CDR1 SEHNR and CDR2 FQNEAQ (reference sequence). This CDR3 region has 13 residues.

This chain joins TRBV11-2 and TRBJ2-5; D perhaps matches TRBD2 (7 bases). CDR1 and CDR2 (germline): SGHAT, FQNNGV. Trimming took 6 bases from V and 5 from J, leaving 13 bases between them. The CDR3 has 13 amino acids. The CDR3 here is CASSPGGLETQYF. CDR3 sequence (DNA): TGTGCCAGCAGTCCCGGGGGGCTGGAGACCCAGTACTTC.

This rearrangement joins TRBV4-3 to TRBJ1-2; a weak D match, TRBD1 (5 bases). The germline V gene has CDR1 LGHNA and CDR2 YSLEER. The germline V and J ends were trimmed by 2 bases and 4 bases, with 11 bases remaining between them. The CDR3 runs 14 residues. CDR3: CASSQTTASYGYTF. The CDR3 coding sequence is TGCGCCAGCAGCCAAACGACAGCTTCCTATGGCTACACCTTC.

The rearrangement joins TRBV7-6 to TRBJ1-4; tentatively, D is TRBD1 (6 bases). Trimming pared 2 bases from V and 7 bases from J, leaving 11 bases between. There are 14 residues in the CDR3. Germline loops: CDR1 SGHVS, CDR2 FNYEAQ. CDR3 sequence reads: CASSLTRGSEKLFF. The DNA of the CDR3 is TGTGCCAGCAGCTTAACCAGGGGTAGTGAAAAACTGTTTTTT.

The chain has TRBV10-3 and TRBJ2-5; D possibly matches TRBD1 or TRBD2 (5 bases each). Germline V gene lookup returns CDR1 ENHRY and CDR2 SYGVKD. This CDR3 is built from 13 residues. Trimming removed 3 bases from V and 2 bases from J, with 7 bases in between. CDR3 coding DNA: TGTGCCATCAGTGAAGGGGAGCAAGAGACCCAGTACTTC. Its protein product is CAISEGEQETQYF.

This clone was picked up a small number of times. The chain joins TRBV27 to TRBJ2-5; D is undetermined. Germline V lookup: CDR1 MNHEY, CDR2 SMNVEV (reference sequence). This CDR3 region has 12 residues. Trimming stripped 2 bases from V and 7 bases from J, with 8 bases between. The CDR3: CASSLRSGTQYF. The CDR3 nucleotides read TGTGCCAGCAGTTTACGTTCGGGGACCCAGTACTTC.

CDR3 coding DNA: TGTGCCAGTAGTATACAGGGGTACCAAGAGACCCAGTACTTC. Translation: CASSIQGYQETQYF. The chain uses TRBV19 and TRBJ2-5; a weak D match, TRBD1 (6 bases). V was shortened by 2 bases and J by 0 bases, with 7 bases between the two germline ends. Germline CDR1 is LNHDA and CDR2 is SQIVND (reference sequence). CDR3 length: 14 residues.

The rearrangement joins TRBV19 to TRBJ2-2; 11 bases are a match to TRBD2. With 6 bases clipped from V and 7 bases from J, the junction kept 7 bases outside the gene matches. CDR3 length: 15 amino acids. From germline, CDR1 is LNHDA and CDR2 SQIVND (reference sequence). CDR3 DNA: TGTGCCAGTAGCAAACTAGCGGGAGCTGACGGGGAGCTGTTTTTT. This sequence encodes CASSKLAGADGELFF.

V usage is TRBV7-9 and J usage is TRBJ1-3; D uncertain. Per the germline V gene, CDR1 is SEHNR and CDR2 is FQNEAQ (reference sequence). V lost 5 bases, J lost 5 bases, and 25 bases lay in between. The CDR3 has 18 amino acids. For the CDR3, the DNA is TGTGCCAGCAGCCAACCCGGTGCCAGCTTGACTCTGCGAAACACCATATATTTT. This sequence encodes CASSQPGASLTLRNTIYF.

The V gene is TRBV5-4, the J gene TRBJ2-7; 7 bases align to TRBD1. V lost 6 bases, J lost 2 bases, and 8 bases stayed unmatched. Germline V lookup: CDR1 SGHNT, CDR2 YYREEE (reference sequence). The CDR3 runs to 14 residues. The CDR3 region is CASTIRDSTYEQYF. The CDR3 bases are TGTGCCAGCACCATCCGGGACAGCACCTACGAGCAGTACTTC. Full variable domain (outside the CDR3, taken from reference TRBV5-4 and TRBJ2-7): ETGVTQSPTHLIKTRGQQVTLRCSSQSGHNTVSWYQQALGQGPQFIFQYYREEENGRGNFPPRFSGLQFPNYSSELNVNALELDDSALYLCASTIRDSTYEQYFGPGTRLTVT.

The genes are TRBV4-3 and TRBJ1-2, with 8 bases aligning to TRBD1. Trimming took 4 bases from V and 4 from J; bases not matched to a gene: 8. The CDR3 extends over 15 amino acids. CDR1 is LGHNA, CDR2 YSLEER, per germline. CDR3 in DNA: TGCGCCAGCAGCCCCGACAGGGGAGGTATCTATGGCTACACCTTC. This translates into CASSPDRGGIYGYTF.

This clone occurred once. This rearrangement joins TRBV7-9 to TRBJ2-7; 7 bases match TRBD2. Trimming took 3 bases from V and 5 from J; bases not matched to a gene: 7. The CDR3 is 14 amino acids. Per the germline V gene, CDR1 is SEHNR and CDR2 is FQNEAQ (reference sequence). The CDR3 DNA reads TGTGCCAGCAGCTTCGAGGGAGGGCCCGACGAGCAGTACTTC. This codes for CASSFEGGPDEQYF.

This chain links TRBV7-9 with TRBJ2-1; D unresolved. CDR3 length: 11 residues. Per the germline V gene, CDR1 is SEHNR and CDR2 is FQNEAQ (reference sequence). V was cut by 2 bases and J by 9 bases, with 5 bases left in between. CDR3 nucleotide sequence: TGTGCCAGCAGCTTAAGGGTTGAGCAGTTCTTC. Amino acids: CASSLRVEQFF.

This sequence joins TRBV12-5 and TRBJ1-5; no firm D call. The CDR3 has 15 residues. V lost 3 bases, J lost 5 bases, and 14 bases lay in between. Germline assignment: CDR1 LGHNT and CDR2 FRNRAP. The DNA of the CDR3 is TGTGCTAGTGGTTTTGAAACCCGCGGATATCAGCCCCAGCATTTT. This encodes CASGFETRGYQPQHF.

CDR3 region: CAWSVGAGVADTQYF. For the CDR3, the DNA is TGTGCCTGGAGTGTAGGAGCAGGGGTCGCAGATACGCAGTATTTT. The chain combines TRBV30 with TRBJ2-3; D is possibly TRBD1 (6 bases). From germline, CDR1 is GTSNPN and CDR2 SVGIG (reference sequence). V was pared by 0 bases and J by 4 bases, with 14 bases between. There are 15 residues in the CDR3.

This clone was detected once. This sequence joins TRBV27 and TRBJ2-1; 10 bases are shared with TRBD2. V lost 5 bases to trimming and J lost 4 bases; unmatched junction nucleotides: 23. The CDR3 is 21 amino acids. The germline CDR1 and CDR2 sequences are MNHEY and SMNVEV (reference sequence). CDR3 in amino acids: CASSITRLSGRVIFPYNEQFF. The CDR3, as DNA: TGTGCCAGCAGTATAACGCGACTAAGCGGGAGGGTTATCTTCCCGTACAATGAGCAGTTCTTC.

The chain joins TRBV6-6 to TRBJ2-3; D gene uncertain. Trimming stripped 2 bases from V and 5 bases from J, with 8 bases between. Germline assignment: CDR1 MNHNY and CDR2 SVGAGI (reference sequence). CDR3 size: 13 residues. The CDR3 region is CASSYGMEDTQYF. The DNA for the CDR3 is TGTGCCAGCAGTTACGGGATGGAAGATACGCAGTATTTT.

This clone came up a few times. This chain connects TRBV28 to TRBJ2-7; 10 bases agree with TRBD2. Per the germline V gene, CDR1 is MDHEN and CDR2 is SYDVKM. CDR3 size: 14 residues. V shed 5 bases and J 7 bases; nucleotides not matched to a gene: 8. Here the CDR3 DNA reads TGTGCCAGCAGTCAACCGGGACTAGCGCGGGAGCAGTACTTC. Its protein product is CASSQPGLAREQYF.

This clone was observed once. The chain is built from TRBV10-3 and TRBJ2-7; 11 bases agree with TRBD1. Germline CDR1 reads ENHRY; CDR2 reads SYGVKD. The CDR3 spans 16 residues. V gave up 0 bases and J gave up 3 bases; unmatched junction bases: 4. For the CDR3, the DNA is TGTGCCATCAGTGAGTCGTCGGGGACAGGGGGCTACGAGCAGTACTTC. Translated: CAISESSGTGGYEQYF.

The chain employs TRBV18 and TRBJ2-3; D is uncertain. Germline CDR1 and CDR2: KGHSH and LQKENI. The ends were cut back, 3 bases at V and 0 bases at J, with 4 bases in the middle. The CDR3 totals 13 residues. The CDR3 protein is CASSPGSTDTQYF. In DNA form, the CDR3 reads TGTGCCAGCTCACCCGGGAGCACAGATACGCAGTATTTT.

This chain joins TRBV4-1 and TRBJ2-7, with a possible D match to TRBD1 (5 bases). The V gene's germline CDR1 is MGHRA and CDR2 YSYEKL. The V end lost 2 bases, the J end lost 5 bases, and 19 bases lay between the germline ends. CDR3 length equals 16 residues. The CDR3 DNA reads TGCGCCAGCAGCCAATCATTTGCGGCAGGGCGAAACGAGCAGTACTTC. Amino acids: CASSQSFAAGRNEQYF.

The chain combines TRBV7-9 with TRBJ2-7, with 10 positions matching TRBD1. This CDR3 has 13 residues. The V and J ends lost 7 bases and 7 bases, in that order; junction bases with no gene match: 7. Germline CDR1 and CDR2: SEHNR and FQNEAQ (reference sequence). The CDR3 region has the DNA TGTGCCAGCACCGGGACAGGGGCGCGGGAGCAGTACTTC. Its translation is CASTGTGAREQYF.

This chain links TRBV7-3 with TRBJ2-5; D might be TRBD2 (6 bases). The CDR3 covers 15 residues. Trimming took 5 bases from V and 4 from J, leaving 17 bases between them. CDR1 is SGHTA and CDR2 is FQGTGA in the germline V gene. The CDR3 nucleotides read TGTGCCAGCAGCCCGCACCTGGGGGGTGGAGAGACCCAGTACTTC. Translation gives CASSPHLGGGETQYF.

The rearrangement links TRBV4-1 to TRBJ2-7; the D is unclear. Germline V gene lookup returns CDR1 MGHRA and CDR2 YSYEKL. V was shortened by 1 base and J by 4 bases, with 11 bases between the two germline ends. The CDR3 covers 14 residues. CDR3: CASSQVPRSYEQYF. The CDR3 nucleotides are TGCGCCAGCAGCCAAGTTCCCAGGTCTTACGAGCAGTACTTC.

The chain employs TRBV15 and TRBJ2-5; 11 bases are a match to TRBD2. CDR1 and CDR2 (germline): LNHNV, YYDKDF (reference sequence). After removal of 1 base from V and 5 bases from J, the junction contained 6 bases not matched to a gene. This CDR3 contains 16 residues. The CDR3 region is CATSRGGTSGSETQYF. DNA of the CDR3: TGTGCCACCAGCAGAGGGGGAACTAGCGGGAGCGAGACCCAGTACTTC.

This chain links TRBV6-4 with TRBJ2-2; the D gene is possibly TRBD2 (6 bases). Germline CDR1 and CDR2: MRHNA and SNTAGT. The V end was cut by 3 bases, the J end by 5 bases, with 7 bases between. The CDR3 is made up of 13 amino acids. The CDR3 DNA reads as TGTGCCAGCAGTGAGACTAGGACCGGGGAGCTGTTTTTT. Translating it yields CASSETRTGELFF.